These 20 T cell receptor beta chains share one sample of origin, sequenced in a study of T cells in Graves' hyperthyroidism and ophthalmopathy. The investigators amplified TCR beta CDR3 regions from RNA transcripts. An initial round of RT-PCR targeting the TCR CDR3 relied on the HTBI primer set. In TCRdb, the multiplex PCR reads were re-called with MiXCR into one record per CDR3 protein. The table lists around 480,000 distinct CDR3 sequences, approximately 15% of them singletons. Sample: blood. The source of these receptors is a woman aged 18-29 years with Graves' hyperthyroidism.

This clonotype was recorded a few times. This chain uses TRBV15 with TRBJ2-1, with TRBD1 as a possible D gene (5 bases). V lost 6 bases to trimming and J lost 5 bases, with 17 bases between them. Germline V gene sequence: CDR1 LNHNV, CDR2 YYDKDF (reference sequence). There are 15 residues in the CDR3. The CDR3: CATSKRRDSHNEQFF. The CDR3 DNA reads as TGTGCCACCAGTAAAAGACGAGACAGCCACAATGAGCAGTTCTTC.

As for this clonotype: Just one base apart from a much larger clone, this may be a read error. The chain joins TRBV20-1 to TRBJ2-7; possible D gene TRBD2, 5 bases. The CDR3 covers 15 residues. V lost 7 bases to trimming and J lost 1 base, with 20 bases between them. Germline V CDR1 and CDR2: DFQATT, SNEGSKA (reference sequence). CDR3 sequence reads: CSVSGKGIFSYEQYV. DNA for the CDR3: TGCAGTGTTTCGGGGAAAGGGATCTTTTCCTACGAGCAGTACGTC.

This clonotype was observed many times. The chain combines TRBV11-3 with TRBJ2-3; tentative D call: TRBD1 (6 bases). This CDR3 spans 17 amino acids. Germline assignment: CDR1 SGHNT and CDR2 YENEEA. The V and J ends lost 1 base and 5 bases respectively, with 19 bases between them. CDR3 nucleotides: TGTGCCAGCAGCTTAGGGGGGACATTTGGTGTGAGAGATACGCAGTATTTT. Translating it yields CASSLGGTFGVRDTQYF.

The sample holds many counts of this clonotype. The V call is TRBV5-1, the J call TRBJ2-5, with D possibly being TRBD1 (5 bases). The CDR3 runs 13 residues. The germline CDR1 and CDR2 sequences are SGHRS and YFSETQ. V gave up 3 bases and J gave up 2 bases, with 8 bases separating them. Written as DNA, the CDR3 is TGCGCCAGCAGCTCGAGACAGCAAGAGACCCAGTACTTC. Its translation is CASSSRQQETQYF.

This clonotype was found many times. J is TRBJ1-2 and V is TRBV9, with TRBD1 as a possible D gene (5 bases). The germline gives CDR1 SGDLS, CDR2 YYNGEE. This CDR3 spans 17 amino acids. V was cut by 0 bases and J by 2 bases, with 17 bases left in between. The CDR3 coding sequence is TGTGCCAGCAGCGTAGGATCGGGGGGGAAGCGGAACTATGGCTACACCTTC. This gives the protein CASSVGSGGKRNYGYTF. Combining the CDR3 with reference TRBV9 and TRBJ1-2 gives the whole variable domain DSGVTQTPKHLITATGQRVTLRCSPRSGDLSVYWYQQSLDQGLQFLIQYYNGEERAKGNILERFSAQQFPDLHSELNLSSLELGDSALYFCASSVGSGGKRNYGYTFGSGTRLTVV.

This clonotype was observed at least ten times. The J gene is TRBJ1-5, the V gene TRBV2; D may be TRBD1 (6 bases). V was shortened by 5 bases and J by 1 base, with 12 bases between the two germline ends. The CDR3 is 15 amino acids. The germline V gene encodes CDR1 SNHLY and CDR2 FYNNEI. DNA of the CDR3: TGTGCCAGCAGTTTGGACAGAAACAGCAATCAGCCCCAGCATTTT. Its protein product is CASSLDRNSNQPQHF.

This chain joins TRBV6-5 and TRBJ1-1; D unresolved. V dropped 2 bases and J dropped 5 bases, with 6 bases sitting between them. CDR3 size: 12 residues. Germline V gene lookup returns CDR1 MNHEY and CDR2 SVGAGI. CDR3 sequence (DNA): TGTGCCAGCAGTTACCCCAAGACTGAAGCTTTCTTT. Protein sequence: CASSYPKTEAFF.

The V call is TRBV11-2, the J call TRBJ2-1; D may be TRBD1 or TRBD2 (5 bases each). This CDR3 is 15 amino acids long. V lost 1 base and J 12 bases, leaving 19 bases between the germline ends. Germline V gene lookup returns CDR1 SGHAT and CDR2 FQNNGV. In DNA form, the CDR3 reads TGTGCCAGCAGCTTAGGTATGGGACGTGGGGCTAGGCAGTTCTTC. Translation gives CASSLGMGRGARQFF.

The chain uses TRBV9 and TRBJ2-1; TRBD1 matches 7 bases. The CDR3 is made up of 15 amino acids. CDR1 is SGDLS and CDR2 is YYNGEE in the germline V gene. The V and J ends lost 0 bases and 12 bases, in that order; junction bases with no gene match: 12. DNA for the CDR3: TGTGCCAGCAGCGTAGGACAGGGAGTTGAGGCCTTGCAGTTCTTC. Amino acids: CASSVGQGVEALQFF.

This clonotype was seen ten or more times. The rearrangement links TRBV7-8 to TRBJ2-1; 7 nucleotides line up with TRBD2. V dropped 5 bases and J dropped 3; count of bases not matched to a gene: 13. This CDR3 has 17 amino acids. Germline CDR1 reads SGHVS; CDR2 reads FQNEAQ. The CDR3 sequence is CASSAPKGLAVYNEQFF. CDR3 DNA sequence: TGTGCCAGCAGCGCCCCTAAGGGGCTAGCGGTCTACAATGAGCAGTTCTTC.

This clonotype was counted at least ten times. An end of the junction does not agree with germline; a read error may underlie this. The chain has TRBV27 and TRBJ2-6, with TRBD2 as a possible D gene (6 bases). This CDR3 is 15 amino acids long. From germline, CDR1 is MNHEY and CDR2 SMNVEV (reference sequence). In DNA form, the CDR3 reads TGTGCCAGCAGCTTATCTGCTCGGAGGGGCAACGTCCTGACTTTC. Encoded protein: CASSLSARRGNVLTF.

This clonotype showed up many times. This chain joins TRBV28 and TRBJ1-1; TRBD1 matches 7 bases. V lost 5 bases to trimming and J lost 6 bases; unmatched junction nucleotides: 15. The CDR3 covers 16 residues. In germline, CDR1 is MDHEN, CDR2 SYDVKM. In DNA form, the CDR3 reads TGTGCCAGCAGTCCTAACAGGGGCCCGCTCAAGGCTGAAGCTTTCTTT. Translating gives CASSPNRGPLKAEAFF.

The V gene is TRBV12-3 or TRBV12-4, the J gene TRBJ2-1; the D call may be TRBD1 or TRBD2 (6 bases each). The CDR3 is made up of 22 amino acids. Trimming removed 3 bases at V and 4 bases at J, with 34 bases between. For the CDR3, the DNA is TGTGCCAGCAGTTTTTTGGTGCGGTCAGGAGGGGGAGAGGCCACATTTTACAATGAGCAGTTCTTC. Protein sequence: CASSFLVRSGGGEATFYNEQFF.

This clonotype has at least ten counts. This sequence joins TRBV11-1 and TRBJ2-3; D not resolved. Trimming took off 3 bases at V and 5 bases at J, with 3 bases between the two ends. The CDR3 runs to 11 residues. Germline lookup yields CDR1 SGHAT and CDR2 FQDESV (reference sequence). The CDR3 sequence is CASSFKDTQYF. The DNA for the CDR3 is TGTGCCAGCAGCTTTAAAGATACGCAGTATTTT.

This clonotype was observed many times. The chain uses TRBV28 and TRBJ2-1, with a possible D match to TRBD2 (5 bases). V lost 7 bases and J lost 0, with 13 bases in between. The CDR3 sequence is 15 residues long. CDR1 is MDHEN and CDR2 is SYDVKM in the germline V gene. The CDR3 DNA follows: TGTGCCAGCACCACCGAGGGATTCTCCTACAATGAGCAGTTCTTC. Translated, it gives CASTTEGFSYNEQFF. The entire variable domain, with the rest obtained from reference TRBV28 and TRBJ2-1, is as follows: DVKVTQSSRYLVKRTGEKVFLECVQDMDHENMFWYRQDPGLGLRLIYFSYDVKMKEKGDIPEGYSVSREKKERFSLILESASTNQTSMYLCASTTEGFSYNEQFFGPGTRLTVL.

The chain combines TRBV2 with TRBJ1-1; D uncertain. Trimming stripped 1 base from V and 10 bases from J, with 10 bases between. CDR3 length equals 12 residues. The V gene's germline CDR1 is SNHLY and CDR2 FYNNEI. CDR3 in amino acids: CASSEVGSGAFF. CDR3 nucleotide sequence: TGTGCCAGCAGTGAAGTTGGGAGCGGAGCTTTCTTT. The entire variable domain, with the rest obtained from reference TRBV2 and TRBJ1-1, is as follows: EPEVTQTPSHQVTQMGQEVILRCVPISNHLYFYWYRQILGQKVEFLVSFYNNEISEKSEIFDDQFSVERPDGSNFTLKIRSTKLEDSAMYFCASSEVGSGAFFGQGTRLTVV.

This chain uses TRBV7-3 with TRBJ2-2, with a weak D call TRBD1 (6 bases). The CDR3 has 14 residues. V lost 5 bases to trimming and J lost 6 bases, with 13 bases between them. CDR1 is SGHTA and CDR2 is FQGTGA in the germline V gene. DNA for the CDR3: TGTGCCAGCAGCCCAGGGGCCCCGGCCGGGGAGCTGTTTTTT. This translates into CASSPGAPAGELFF. The whole variable domain, remainder taken from reference TRBV7-3 and TRBJ2-2, is GAGVSQTPSNKVTEKGKYVELRCDPISGHTALYWYRQSLGQGPEFLIYFQGTGAADDSGLPNDRFFAVRPEGSVSTLKIQRTERGDSAVYLCASSPGAPAGELFFGEGSRLTVL.

The V gene is TRBV6-1, the J gene TRBJ1-2; D unresolved. V dropped 7 bases and J dropped 6 bases, with 15 bases sitting between them. The germline gives CDR1 MNHNS, CDR2 SASEGT. The CDR3 extends over 13 amino acids. The CDR3 region is CASTKRGGNGYTF. The CDR3 DNA reads as TGTGCCAGCACCAAACGCGGAGGGAATGGCTACACCTTC.

This clonotype showed up just a few times. The chain links TRBV4-1 to TRBJ1-2; no clear D. Germline loops: CDR1 MGHRA, CDR2 YSYEKL. V was clipped by 1 base and J by 7 bases, with 16 bases between them. The CDR3 is 15 amino acids. The CDR3 DNA reads TGCGCCAGCAGCCAAGTGGTCGGAATTGGGATTGGCTACACCTTC. Amino acids: CASSQVVGIGIGYTF.

The chain uses TRBV30 and TRBJ1-5; TRBD1 aligns across 9 bases. CDR3 size: 14 residues. With 2 bases clipped from V and 5 bases from J, the junction kept 4 bases outside the gene matches. Per germline, CDR1 GTSNPN and CDR2 SVGIG (reference sequence). The CDR3: CAWSWGQGYQPQHF. The CDR3 nucleotides are TGTGCCTGGAGTTGGGGACAGGGATATCAGCCCCAGCATTTT.